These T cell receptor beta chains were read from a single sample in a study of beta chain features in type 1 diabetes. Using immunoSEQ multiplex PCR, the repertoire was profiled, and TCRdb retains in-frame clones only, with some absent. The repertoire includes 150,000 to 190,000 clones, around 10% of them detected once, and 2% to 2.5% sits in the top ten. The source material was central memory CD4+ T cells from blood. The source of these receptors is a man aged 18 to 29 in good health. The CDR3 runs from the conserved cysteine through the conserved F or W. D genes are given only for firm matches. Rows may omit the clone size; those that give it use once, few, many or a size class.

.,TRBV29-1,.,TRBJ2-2,CSVGVSDTGELFF,TGCAGCGTTGGAGTTTCGGACACCGGGGAGCTGTTTTTT
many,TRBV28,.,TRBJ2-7,CASEDGSNYEQYF,TGTGCCAGCGAGGACGGTTCGAACTACGAGCAGTACTTC
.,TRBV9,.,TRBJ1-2,CASSALGHLNYGYTF,TGTGCCAGCAGCGCTCTGGGACATCTTAACTATGGCTACACCTTC
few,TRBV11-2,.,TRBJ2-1,CASGTTDDEQFF,TGTGCCAGCGGAACTACGGACGATGAGCAGTTCTTC
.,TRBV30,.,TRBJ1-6,CAWSWGRFALHF,TGTGCCTGGAGTTGGGGGCGATTCGCCCTCCACTTT
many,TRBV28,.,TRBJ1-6,CASSSFPGGESPLHF,TGTGCCAGCAGTTCTTTTCCGGGGGGCGAGTCACCCCTCCACTTT
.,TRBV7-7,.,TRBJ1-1,CASSLGPTRVDTEAFF,TGTGCTAGCAGCTTGGGGCCAACTCGGGTGGACACTGAAGCTTTCTTT
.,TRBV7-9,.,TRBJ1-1,CASSLLANTEAFF,TGTGCCAGCAGCTTATTAGCTAACACTGAAGCTTTCTTT
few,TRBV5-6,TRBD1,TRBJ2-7,CASSHRGGQYF,TGTGCCAGCAGCCACAGGGGCGGCCAGTACTTC
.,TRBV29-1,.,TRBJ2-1,CSVRHNEQFF,TGCAGCGTGCGGCACAATGAGCAGTTCTTC
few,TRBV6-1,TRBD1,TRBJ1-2,CASSGQGHRSTF,TGTGCCAGCAGTGGACAGGGTCACCGATCTACCTTC
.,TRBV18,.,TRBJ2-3,CASSPRQGNTDTQYF,TGTGCCAGCTCACCACGGCAGGGGAACACAGATACGCAGTATTTT
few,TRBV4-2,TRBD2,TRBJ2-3,CASSQDVTGGRFMGTDTQYF,TGTGCCAGCAGCCAAGATGTTACCGGGGGGAGATTTATGGGCACAGATACGCAGTATTTT
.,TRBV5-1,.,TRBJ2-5,CASSLVGQSQETQYF,TGCGCCAGCAGCTTGGTTGGACAGAGCCAAGAGACCCAGTACTTC
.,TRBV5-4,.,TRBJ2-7,CASSLDGGYEQYF,TGTGCCAGCAGCTTGGACGGAGGCTACGAGCAGTACTTC
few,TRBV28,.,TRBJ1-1,CASSPAGSGTEAFF,TGTGCCAGCAGCCCCGCAGGTTCGGGGACTGAAGCTTTCTTT
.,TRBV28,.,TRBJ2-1,CASSRGRGIEQFF,TGTGCCAGCAGTCGGGGCAGGGGAATTGAGCAGTTCTTC
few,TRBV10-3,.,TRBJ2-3,CAIRQGIGDTQYF,TGTGCCATCAGACAGGGCATAGGCGATACGCAGTATTTT
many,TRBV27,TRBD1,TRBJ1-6,CASKAAGGYSPLHF,TGTGCCAGCAAGGCGGCAGGGGGCTATTCACCCCTCCACTTT
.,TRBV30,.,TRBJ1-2,CAWSQDGSAHYGYTF,TGTGCCTGGAGTCAGGACGGCAGCGCCCACTATGGCTACACCTTC
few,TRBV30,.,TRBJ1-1,CAWSVGVNTEAFF,TGTGCCTGGAGTGTAGGAGTGAACACTGAAGCTTTCTTT
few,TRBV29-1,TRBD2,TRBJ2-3,CSVGGLAGKDTDTQYF,TGCAGCGTTGGGGGACTAGCGGGGAAGGACACAGATACGCAGTATTTT
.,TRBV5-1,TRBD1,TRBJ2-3,CASSPFPGQGTDTQYF,TGCGCCAGCAGCCCTTTCCCGGGACAGGGCACAGATACGCAGTATTTT
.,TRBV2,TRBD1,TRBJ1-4,CASSRQGATNEKLFF,TGTGCCAGCAGCCGACAGGGCGCAACTAATGAAAAACTGTTTTTT
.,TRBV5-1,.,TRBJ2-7,CASSLGTDPWGEQYF,TGCGCCAGCAGCTTGGGGACAGACCCCTGGGGCGAGCAGTACTTC
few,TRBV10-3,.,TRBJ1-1,CAISQAVTEAFF,TGTGCCATCAGCCAGGCCGTCACTGAAGCTTTCTTT
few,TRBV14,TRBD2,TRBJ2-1,CASSPYSGKQFF,TGTGCCAGCAGCCCGTACAGCGGGAAGCAGTTCTTC
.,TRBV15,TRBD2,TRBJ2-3,CATSELAGYTDTQYF,TGTGCCACCAGCGAACTAGCGGGGTACACAGATACGCAGTATTTT
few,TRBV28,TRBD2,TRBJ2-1,CASLAGRSYNEQFF,TGTGCCTCCTTAGCGGGGCGCTCCTACAATGAGCAGTTCTTC
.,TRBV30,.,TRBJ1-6,CAWSVENSPLHF,TGTGCCTGGAGTGTCGAGAATTCACCCCTCCACTTT
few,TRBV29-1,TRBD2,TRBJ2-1,CSAGTSGDNEQFF,TGCAGCGCAGGGACTAGCGGAGACAATGAGCAGTTCTTC
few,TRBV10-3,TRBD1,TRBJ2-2,CAISERGQAGELFF,TGTGCCATCAGTGAAAGGGGACAGGCCGGGGAGCTGTTTTTT
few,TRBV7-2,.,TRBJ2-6,CASSSPPGLGANVLTF,TGTGCCAGCAGCTCCCCTCCCGGGCTTGGGGCCAACGTCCTGACTTTC
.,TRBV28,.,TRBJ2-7,CASSRGSQGGKEQYF,TGTGCCAGCAGTCGGGGATCCCAGGGCGGGAAGGAGCAGTACTTC
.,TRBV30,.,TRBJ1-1,CAWARRGLRGAFF,TGTGCCTGGGCTAGGAGGGGCCTCCGGGGGGCTTTCTTT
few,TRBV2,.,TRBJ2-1,CASNYYNEQFF,TGTGCCAGCAACTACTACAATGAGCAGTTCTTC
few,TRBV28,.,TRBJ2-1,CASGGAWGNEQFF,TGTGCCAGTGGGGGGGCCTGGGGCAATGAGCAGTTCTTC
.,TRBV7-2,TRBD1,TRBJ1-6,CASSLRGQGANSPLHF,TGTGCCAGCAGCTTACGCGGGCAGGGGGCTAATTCACCCCTCCACTTT
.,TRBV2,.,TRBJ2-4,CASSKNTGTKNIQYF,TGTGCCAGCAGTAAAAATACAGGCACCAAAAACATTCAGTACTTC
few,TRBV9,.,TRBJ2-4,CASSRADSLAKNIQYF,TGTGCCAGCAGCCGTGCGGACAGTCTAGCCAAAAACATTCAGTACTTC
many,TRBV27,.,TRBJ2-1,CASDTTSNEQFF,TGTGCCAGTGACACGACTAGCAATGAGCAGTTCTTC
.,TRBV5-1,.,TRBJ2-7,CASSEAAGQSYVGDF,TGCGCCAGCAGCGAAGCAGCGGGACAGTCCTACGTTGGGGACTTC